This is a list of T cell receptor beta chains from one sample in a study of PD-1 blockade in classical Hodgkin lymphoma. The table came from immunoSEQ multiplex PCR; TCRdb's copy has only in-frame clones and leaves some out. The table lists roughly 70,000 clones, 85% to 95% of them singletons. Sequenced input: peripheral blood mononuclear cells (PBMCs). These receptors originate from a human donor with classical Hodgkin lymphoma. Each CDR3 is given with its conserved first and last residue. D genes are given only for firm matches. Part of the rows lack a size; the others show once, few, many or a class for expanded clones.

TRBV7-7	TRBJ2-7	13	NA	NA	CATTLHPAYEQYF	TGTGCCACGACTCTCCACCCCGCCTACGAGCAGTACTTC
TRBV14	TRBJ1-2	13	NA	NA	CASSQELSYGYTF	TGTGCCAGCAGCCAAGAACTTAGCTATGGCTACACCTTC
TRBV29-1	TRBJ1-2	13	NA	TRBD1	CSVDRDRGYGYTF	TGCAGCGTTGACCGGGACAGGGGCTATGGCTACACCTTC
TRBV10-2	TRBJ1-2	12	few	TRBD1	CASSEQGNGYTF	TGCGCCAGCAGTGAACAGGGGAATGGCTACACCTTC
TRBV20-1	TRBJ2-7	11	NA	NA	CSASPSYEQYF	TGCAGTGCTAGTCCCTCCTACGAGCAGTACTTC
TRBV25-1	TRBJ1-6	15	NA	NA	CASSDPRNPPSPLHF	TGTGCCAGCAGTGACCCCAGGAACCCTCCTTCACCCCTCCACTTT
TRBV27	TRBJ1-5	18	NA	TRBD1	CASSLRPPGTGNNQPQHF	TGTGCCAGCAGTTTACGGCCACCCGGGACAGGGAACAATCAGCCCCAGCATTTT
TRBV15	TRBJ2-2	15	NA	TRBD2	CATTTGTSDTGELFF	TGTGCCACCACCACCGGGACTAGTGACACCGGGGAGCTGTTTTTT
TRBV6-1	TRBJ1-1	14	NA	NA	CASSVLGGQAEAFF	TGTGCCAGCAGTGTCCTGGGGGGGCAAGCTGAAGCTTTCTTT
TRBV28	TRBJ1-2	15	NA	NA	CASSRPDSLNYGYTF	TGTGCCAGCAGCCGCCCCGACAGCCTTAACTATGGCTACACCTTC
TRBV9	TRBJ2-3	15	NA	NA	CASGVGGAWTDTQYF	TGTGCCAGCGGCGTTGGAGGGGCCTGGACAGATACGCAGTATTTT
TRBV29-1	TRBJ2-5	13	NA	NA	CSVGTTRVGTQYF	TGCAGCGTAGGTACTACTAGGGTAGGGACCCAGTACTTC
TRBV2	TRBJ2-2	11	NA	NA	CASSDSWELFF	TGTGCCAGCAGTGATAGCTGGGAGCTGTTTTTT
TRBV18	TRBJ1-1	14	NA	NA	CASSPRRRNTEAFF	TGTGCCAGCTCACCGCGGCGGAGGAACACTGAAGCTTTCTTT
TRBV2	TRBJ1-2	10	once	NA	CASSDGGYTF	TGTGCCAGCAGTGATGGGGGCTACACCTTC
TRBV2	TRBJ2-1	14	once	TRBD1	CASSEQGAYNEQFF	TGTGCCAGCAGTGAACAGGGGGCCTACAATGAGCAGTTCTTC
TRBV5-1	TRBJ1-1	14	once	TRBD1	CASHANRGVAEAFF	TGCGCCAGTCACGCGAACAGGGGGGTCGCTGAAGCTTTCTTT
TRBV5-1	TRBJ2-1	16	NA	NA	CASSFVPGSTYNEQFF	TGCGCCAGCAGCTTCGTGCCGGGCTCAACCTACAATGAGCAGTTCTTC
TRBV6-6	TRBJ2-7	15	NA	NA	CASSTGSGWQYEQYF	TGTGCCAGCAGTACAGGGAGTGGTTGGCAGTACGAGCAGTACTTC
TRBV7-8	TRBJ2-3	14	NA	NA	CASTRVGGQGTQYF	TGTGCCAGCACTCGAGTGGGGGGGCAAGGAACGCAGTATTTT
TRBV5-6	TRBJ2-7	13	NA	TRBD2	CASSLFQLAGQYF	TGTGCCAGCAGCCTCTTCCAACTAGCGGGGCAGTACTTC
TRBV6-5	TRBJ1-5	14	NA	NA	CASSSRDSNQPQHF	TGTGCCAGCAGTAGTCGGGACAGCAATCAGCCCCAGCATTTT
TRBV13	TRBJ1-2	16	NA	TRBD1	CASSLGDRGGGYGYTF	TGTGCCAGCAGCTTAGGGGACAGGGGCGGAGGCTATGGCTACACCTTC
TRBV5-1	TRBJ1-1	15	NA	NA	CASSPAGRGNTEAFF	TGCGCCAGCAGCCCCGCCGGTCGTGGGAACACTGAAGCTTTCTTT
TRBV10-3	TRBJ2-5	12	once	NA	CAIGVSQETQYF	TGTGCCATCGGGGTCAGCCAAGAGACCCAGTACTTC
TRBV11-2	TRBJ1-4	13	once	NA	CASSLDGANKLFF	TGTGCCAGCAGCTTAGATGGGGCCAACAAACTGTTTTTT
TRBV14	TRBJ1-4	11	NA	TRBD1	CASSHGTVLFF	TGTGCCAGCAGCCACGGGACAGTACTGTTTTTT
TRBV21-1	TRBJ1-1	15	NA	NA	CASSKARAGGTEAFF	TGTGCCAGCAGCAAAGCGCGGGCCGGGGGCACTGAAGCTTTCTTT
TRBV19	TRBJ2-3	20	NA	TRBD2	CASSIRTGTGTSGSRDTQYF	TGTGCCAGTAGTATACGGACAGGGACCGGGACTAGCGGGAGTCGAGATACGCAGTATTTT
TRBV7-9	TRBJ1-6	19	NA	TRBD1	CASSRFLTRDSSYNSPLHF	TGTGCCAGCAGCCGCTTCCTCACCCGGGACAGCTCCTATAATTCACCCCTCCACTTT
TRBV2	TRBJ1-1	14	few	NA	CASSAGTVNTEAFF	TGTGCCAGCAGTGCCGGGACGGTGAACACTGAAGCTTTCTTT
TRBV11-2	TRBJ2-3	16	NA	TRBD1	CASSLVSRTGTDTQYF	TGTGCCAGCAGCTTAGTGTCTCGGACAGGAACAGATACGCAGTATTTT
TRBV27	TRBJ1-4	16	NA	NA	CASTPNGGLVQEKLFF	TGTGCCAGCACCCCCAATGGGGGTCTAGTACAGGAAAAACTGTTTTTT
TRBV6-1	TRBJ2-3	16	NA	TRBD2	CASSERAGARTDTQYF	TGTGCCAGCAGTGAACGAGCGGGGGCTAGGACAGATACGCAGTATTTT
TRBV27	TRBJ2-7	14	NA	TRBD1	CASSFGTGAYEQYF	TGTGCCAGCAGTTTTGGGACAGGGGCGTACGAGCAGTACTTC
TRBV28	TRBJ2-7	12	NA	NA	CASSDLNYEQYF	TGTGCCAGCAGTGACTTAAACTACGAGCAGTACTTC
TRBV19	TRBJ1-2	12	NA	NA	CASSRWGHGYTF	TGTGCCAGTAGTAGGTGGGGGCACGGCTACACCTTC
TRBV19	TRBJ2-1	18	NA	TRBD2	CASSIVGRGAASYNEQFF	TGTGCCAGTAGTATAGTTGGGCGGGGGGCTGCCTCCTACAATGAGCAGTTCTTC
TRBV5-6	TRBJ2-3	15	NA	NA	CASSPPGWGTDTQYF	TGTGCCAGCAGCCCTCCTGGGTGGGGCACAGATACGCAGTATTTT